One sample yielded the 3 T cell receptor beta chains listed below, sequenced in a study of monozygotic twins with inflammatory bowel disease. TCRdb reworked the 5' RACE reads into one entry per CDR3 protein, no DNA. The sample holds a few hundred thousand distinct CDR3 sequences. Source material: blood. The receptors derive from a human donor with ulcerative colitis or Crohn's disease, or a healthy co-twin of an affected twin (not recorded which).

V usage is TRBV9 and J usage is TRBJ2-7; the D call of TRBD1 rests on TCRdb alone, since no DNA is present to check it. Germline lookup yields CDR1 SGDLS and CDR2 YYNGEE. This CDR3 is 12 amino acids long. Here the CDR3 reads CASSVPGEEQYF.

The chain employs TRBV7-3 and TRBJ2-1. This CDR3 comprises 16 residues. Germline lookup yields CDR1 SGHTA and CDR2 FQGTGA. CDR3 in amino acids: CASSLKAGSSYNEQFF.

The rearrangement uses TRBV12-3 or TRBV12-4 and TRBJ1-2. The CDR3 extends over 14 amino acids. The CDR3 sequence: CAGSVRAGYYGYTF.